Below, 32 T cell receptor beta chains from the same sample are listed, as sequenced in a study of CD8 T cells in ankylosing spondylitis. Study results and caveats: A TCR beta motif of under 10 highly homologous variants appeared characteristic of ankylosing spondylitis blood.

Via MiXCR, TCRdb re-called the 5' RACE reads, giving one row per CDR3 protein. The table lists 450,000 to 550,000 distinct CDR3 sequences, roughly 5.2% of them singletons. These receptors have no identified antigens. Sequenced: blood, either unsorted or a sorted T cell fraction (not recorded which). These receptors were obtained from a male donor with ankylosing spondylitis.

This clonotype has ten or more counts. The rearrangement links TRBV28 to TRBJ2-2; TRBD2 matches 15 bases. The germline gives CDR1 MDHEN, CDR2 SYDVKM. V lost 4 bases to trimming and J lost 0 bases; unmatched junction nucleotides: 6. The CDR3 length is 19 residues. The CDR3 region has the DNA TGTGCCAGCAGTTCAGGACTAGCGGGAGGGCCGTCGAACACCGGGGAGCTGTTTTTT. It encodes CASSSGLAGGPSNTGELFF.

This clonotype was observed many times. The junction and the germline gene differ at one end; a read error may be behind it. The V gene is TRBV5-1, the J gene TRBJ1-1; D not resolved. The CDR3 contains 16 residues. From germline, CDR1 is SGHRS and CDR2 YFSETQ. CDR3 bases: TGCGCCAGCAGCCAACTCCCCGGGATAAAGAACTCTGAAGCTTTCTTT. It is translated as CASSQLPGIKNSEAFF.

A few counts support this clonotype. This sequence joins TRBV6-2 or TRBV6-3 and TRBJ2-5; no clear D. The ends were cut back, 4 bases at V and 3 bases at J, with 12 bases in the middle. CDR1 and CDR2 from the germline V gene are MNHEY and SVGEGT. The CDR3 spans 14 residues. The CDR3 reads CASSFRGREETQYF. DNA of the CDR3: TGTGCCAGCAGTTTCCGCGGACGGGAAGAGACCCAGTACTTC.

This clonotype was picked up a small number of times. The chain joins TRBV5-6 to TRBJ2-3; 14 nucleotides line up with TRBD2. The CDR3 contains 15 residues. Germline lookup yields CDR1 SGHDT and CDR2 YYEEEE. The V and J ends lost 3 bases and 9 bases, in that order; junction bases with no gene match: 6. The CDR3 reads CASSYGTSGRGTQYF. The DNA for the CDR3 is TGTGCCAGCAGCTACGGGACTAGCGGGAGAGGAACGCAGTATTTT.

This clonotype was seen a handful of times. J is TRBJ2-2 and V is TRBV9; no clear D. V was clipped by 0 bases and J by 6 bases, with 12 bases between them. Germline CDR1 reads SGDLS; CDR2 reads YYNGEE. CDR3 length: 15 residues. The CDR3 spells CASSVGPGSSGELFF. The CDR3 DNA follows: TGTGCCAGCAGCGTAGGTCCAGGCAGTTCCGGGGAGCTGTTTTTT.

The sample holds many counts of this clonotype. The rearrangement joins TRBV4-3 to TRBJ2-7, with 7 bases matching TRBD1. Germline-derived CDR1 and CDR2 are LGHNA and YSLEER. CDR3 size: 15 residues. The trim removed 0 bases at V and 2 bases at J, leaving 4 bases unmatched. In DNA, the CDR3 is TGCGCCAGCAGCCAAGATAGGGGACAGACCTACGAGCAGTACTTC. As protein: CASSQDRGQTYEQYF.

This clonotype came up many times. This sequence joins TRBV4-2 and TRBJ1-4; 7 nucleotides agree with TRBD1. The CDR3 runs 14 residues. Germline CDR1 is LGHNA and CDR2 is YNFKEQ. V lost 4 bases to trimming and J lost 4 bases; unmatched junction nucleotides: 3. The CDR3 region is CASSPGGSNEKLFF. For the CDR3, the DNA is TGTGCCAGCAGCCCAGGGGGTAGTAATGAAAAACTGTTTTTT.

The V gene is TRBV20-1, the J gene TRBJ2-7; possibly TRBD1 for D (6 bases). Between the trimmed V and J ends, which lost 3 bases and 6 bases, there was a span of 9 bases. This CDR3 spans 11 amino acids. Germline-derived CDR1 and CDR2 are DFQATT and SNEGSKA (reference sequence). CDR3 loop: CSASRGFEQYF. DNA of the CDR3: TGCAGTGCTAGCAGGGGATTCGAGCAGTACTTC.

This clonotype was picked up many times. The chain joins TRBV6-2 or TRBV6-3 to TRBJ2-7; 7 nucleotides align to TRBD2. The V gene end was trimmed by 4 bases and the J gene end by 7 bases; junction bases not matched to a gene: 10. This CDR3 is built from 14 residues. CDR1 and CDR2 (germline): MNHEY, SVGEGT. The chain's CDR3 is CASSSDRPSGEQYF. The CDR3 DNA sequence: TGTGCCAGCAGTTCCGACCGCCCTAGCGGTGAGCAGTACTTC.

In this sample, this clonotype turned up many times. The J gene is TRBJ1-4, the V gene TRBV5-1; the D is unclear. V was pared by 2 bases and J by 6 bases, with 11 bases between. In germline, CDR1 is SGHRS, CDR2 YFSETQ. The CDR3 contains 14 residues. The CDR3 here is CASSFRAGDEKLFF. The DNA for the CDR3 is TGCGCCAGCAGCTTTAGGGCAGGCGATGAAAAACTGTTTTTT.

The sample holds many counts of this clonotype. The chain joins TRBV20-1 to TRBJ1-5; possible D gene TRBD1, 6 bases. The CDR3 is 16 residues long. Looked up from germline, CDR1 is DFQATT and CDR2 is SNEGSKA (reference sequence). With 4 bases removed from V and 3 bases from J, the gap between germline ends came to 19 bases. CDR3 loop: CSATPGTRWDNQPQHF. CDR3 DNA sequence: TGCAGTGCTACCCCCGGGACACGGTGGGACAATCAGCCCCAGCATTTT.

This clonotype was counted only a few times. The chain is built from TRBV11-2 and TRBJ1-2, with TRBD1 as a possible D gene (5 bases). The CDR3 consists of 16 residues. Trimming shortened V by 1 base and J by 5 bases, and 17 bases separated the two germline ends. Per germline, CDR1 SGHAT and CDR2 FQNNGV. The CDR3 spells CASSLGRGRANYGYTF. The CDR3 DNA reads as TGTGCCAGCAGCTTAGGTCGAGGCAGGGCGAATTATGGCTACACCTTC.

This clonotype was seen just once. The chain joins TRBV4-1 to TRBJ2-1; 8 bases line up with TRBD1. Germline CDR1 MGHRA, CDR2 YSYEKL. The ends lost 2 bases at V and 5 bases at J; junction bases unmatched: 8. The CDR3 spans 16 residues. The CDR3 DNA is TGCGCCAGCAGCCAAAGGGACAGGAAAGAACACAATGAGCAGTTCTTC. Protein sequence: CASSQRDRKEHNEQFF.

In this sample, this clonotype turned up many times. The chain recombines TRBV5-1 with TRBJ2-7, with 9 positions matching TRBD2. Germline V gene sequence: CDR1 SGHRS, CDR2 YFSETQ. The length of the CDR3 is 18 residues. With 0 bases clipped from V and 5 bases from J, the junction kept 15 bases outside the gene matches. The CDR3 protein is CASSLAPAGLAFSDEQYF. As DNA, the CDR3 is TGCGCCAGCAGCTTGGCCCCGGCGGGACTAGCTTTCAGTGACGAGCAGTACTTC.

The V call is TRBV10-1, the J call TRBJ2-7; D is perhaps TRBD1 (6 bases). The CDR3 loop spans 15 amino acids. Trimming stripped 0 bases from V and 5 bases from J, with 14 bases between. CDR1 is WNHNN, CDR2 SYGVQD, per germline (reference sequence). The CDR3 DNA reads TGCGCCAGCAGTGAGTCCGGCAGGGGATCGCACGAGCAGTACTTC. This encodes CASSESGRGSHEQYF.

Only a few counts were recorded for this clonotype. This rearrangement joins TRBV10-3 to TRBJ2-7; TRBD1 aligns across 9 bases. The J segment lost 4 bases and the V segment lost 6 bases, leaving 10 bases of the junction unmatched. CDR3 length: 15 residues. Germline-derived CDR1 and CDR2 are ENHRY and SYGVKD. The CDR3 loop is CAIRTGTGNEYEQYF. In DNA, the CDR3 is TGTGCCATCAGGACCGGGACAGGGAATGAATACGAGCAGTACTTC.

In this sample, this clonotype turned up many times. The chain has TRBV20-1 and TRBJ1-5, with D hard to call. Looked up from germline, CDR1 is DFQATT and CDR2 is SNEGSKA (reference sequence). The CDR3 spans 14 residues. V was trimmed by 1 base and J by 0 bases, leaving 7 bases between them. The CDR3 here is CSARGSVSNQPQHF. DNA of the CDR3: TGCAGTGCTAGAGGGAGCGTTAGCAATCAGCCCCAGCATTTT.

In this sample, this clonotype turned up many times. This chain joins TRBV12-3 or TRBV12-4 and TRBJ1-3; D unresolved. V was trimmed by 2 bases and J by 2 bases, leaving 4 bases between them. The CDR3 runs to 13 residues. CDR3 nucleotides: TGTGCCAGCAGTTTACAAACTGGAAACACCATATATTTT. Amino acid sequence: CASSLQTGNTIYF.

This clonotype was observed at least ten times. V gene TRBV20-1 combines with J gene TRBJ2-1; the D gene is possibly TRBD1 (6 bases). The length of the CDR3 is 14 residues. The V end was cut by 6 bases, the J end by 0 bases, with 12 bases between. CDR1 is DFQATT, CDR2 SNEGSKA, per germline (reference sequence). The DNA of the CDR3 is TGCAGTGCAGGGACACACGGCTCCTACAATGAGCAGTTCTTC. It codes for CSAGTHGSYNEQFF.

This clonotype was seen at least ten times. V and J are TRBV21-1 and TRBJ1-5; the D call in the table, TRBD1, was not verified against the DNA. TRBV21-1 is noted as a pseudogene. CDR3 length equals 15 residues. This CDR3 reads CASSNLRDRAQPQHF. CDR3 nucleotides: TGTGCCAGCAGCAATCTCAGGGACAGGGCTCAGCCCCAGCATTTT.

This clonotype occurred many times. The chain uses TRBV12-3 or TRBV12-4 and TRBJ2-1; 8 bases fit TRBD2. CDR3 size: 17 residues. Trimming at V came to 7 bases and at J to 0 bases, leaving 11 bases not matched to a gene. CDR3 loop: CASIPGGAVGSYNEQFF. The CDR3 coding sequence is TGTGCCAGCATCCCGGGGGGGGCAGTCGGCTCCTACAATGAGCAGTTCTTC.

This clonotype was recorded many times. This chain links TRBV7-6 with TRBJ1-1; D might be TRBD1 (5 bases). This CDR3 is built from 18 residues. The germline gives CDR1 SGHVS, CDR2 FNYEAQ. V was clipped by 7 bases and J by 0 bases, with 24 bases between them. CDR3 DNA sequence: TGTGCCAGCACCGACGGAGGGACCATCACAGATCTGAACACTGAAGCTTTCTTT. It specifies CASTDGGTITDLNTEAFF.

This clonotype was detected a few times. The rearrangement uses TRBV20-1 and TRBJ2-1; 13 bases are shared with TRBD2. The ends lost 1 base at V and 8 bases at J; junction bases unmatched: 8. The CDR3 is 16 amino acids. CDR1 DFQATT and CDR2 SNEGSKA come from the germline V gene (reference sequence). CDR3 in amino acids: CSARALGTSGEYEQFF. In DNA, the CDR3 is TGCAGTGCTAGAGCCTTGGGGACTAGCGGGGAATATGAGCAGTTCTTC.

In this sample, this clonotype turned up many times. The CDR3 nucleotides are TGTGCCAGCAGCCTTAAGCGGGAGGCACTGTTTTTT. This gives the protein CASSLKREALFF. This sequence joins TRBV7-9 and TRBJ2-2, with TRBD2 identical over 9 bases. V lost 5 bases, J lost 14 bases, and 6 bases stayed unmatched. Germline V CDR1 and CDR2: SEHNR, FQNEAQ (reference sequence). CDR3 length: 12 residues.

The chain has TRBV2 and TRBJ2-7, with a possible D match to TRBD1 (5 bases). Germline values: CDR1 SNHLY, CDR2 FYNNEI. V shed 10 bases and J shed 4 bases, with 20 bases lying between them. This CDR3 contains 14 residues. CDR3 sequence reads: CAMSRQGLGYEQYF. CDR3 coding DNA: TGTGCCATGAGCCGCCAGGGTTTGGGATACGAGCAGTACTTC.

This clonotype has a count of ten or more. DNA for the CDR3: TGTGCCAGCAGTTACTCCACGGCGCAGGGAAGAAACACCATATATTTT. This encodes CASSYSTAQGRNTIYF. This sequence joins TRBV6-5 and TRBJ1-3, with D maybe TRBD1 (5 bases). The germline V and J ends were trimmed by 0 bases and 5 bases, with 14 bases remaining between them. Germline V gene sequence: CDR1 MNHEY, CDR2 SVGAGI. The CDR3 sequence is 16 residues long.

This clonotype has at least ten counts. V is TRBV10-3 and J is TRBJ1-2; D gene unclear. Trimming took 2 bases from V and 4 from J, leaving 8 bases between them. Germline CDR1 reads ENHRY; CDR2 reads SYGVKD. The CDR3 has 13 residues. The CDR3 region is CAISERTAYGYTF. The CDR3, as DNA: TGTGCCATCAGTGAGAGAACAGCCTATGGCTACACCTTC.

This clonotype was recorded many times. The CDR3, as DNA: TGCGCCAGCAGCTTGGTTGCAGGGCCGGGGCAGCCCCAGCATTTT. Protein product: CASSLVAGPGQPQHF. The V call is TRBV5-1, the J call TRBJ1-5; tentatively, D is TRBD1 (5 bases). Germline lookup yields CDR1 SGHRS and CDR2 YFSETQ. Trimming removed 0 bases from V and 7 bases from J, with 14 bases in between. This CDR3 has 15 amino acids.

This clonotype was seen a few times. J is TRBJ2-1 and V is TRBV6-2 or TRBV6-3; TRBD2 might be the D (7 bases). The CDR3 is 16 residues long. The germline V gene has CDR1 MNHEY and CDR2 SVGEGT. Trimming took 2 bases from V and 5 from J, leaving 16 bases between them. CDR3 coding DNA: TGTGCCAGCAGTTACCATCAGGGGAGGGCGAACAATGAGCAGTTCTTC. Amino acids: CASSYHQGRANNEQFF.

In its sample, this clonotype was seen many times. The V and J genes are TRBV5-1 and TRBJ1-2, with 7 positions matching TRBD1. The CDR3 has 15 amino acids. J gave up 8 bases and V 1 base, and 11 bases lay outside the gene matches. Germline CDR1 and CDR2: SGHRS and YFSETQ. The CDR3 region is CASSLFPGGRDGYTF. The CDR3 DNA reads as TGCGCCAGCAGCTTGTTCCCAGGGGGAAGGGACGGCTACACCTTC.

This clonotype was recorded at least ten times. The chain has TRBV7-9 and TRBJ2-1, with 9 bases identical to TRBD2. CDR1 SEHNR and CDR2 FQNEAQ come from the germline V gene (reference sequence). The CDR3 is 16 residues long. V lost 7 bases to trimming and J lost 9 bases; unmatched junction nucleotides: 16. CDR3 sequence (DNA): TGTGCCAGCACGCCACGACTAGCGGCTAAGGTACCTGAGCAGTTCTTC. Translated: CASTPRLAAKVPEQFF.

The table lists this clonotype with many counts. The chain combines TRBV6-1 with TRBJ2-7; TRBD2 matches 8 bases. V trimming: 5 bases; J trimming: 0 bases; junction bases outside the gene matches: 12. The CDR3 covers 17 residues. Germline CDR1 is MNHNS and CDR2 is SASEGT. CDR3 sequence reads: CASSRSGRRESSYEQYF. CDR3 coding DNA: TGTGCCAGCAGTCGAAGCGGGAGACGGGAGAGCTCCTACGAGCAGTACTTC.